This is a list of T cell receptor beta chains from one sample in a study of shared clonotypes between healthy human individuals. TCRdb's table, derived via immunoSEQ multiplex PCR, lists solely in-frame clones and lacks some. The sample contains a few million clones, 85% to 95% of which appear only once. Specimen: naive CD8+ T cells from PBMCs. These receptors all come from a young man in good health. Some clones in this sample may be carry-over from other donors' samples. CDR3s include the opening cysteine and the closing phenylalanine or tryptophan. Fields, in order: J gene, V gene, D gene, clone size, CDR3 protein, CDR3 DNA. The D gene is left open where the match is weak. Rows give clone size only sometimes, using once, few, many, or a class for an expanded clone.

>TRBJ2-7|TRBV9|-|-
CASSEGTFSYEQYF
TGTGCCAGCAGCGAGGGGACTTTCTCCTACGAGCAGTACTTC
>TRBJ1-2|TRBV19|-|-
CASSADELGEGYTF
TGTGCCAGTAGTGCAGATGAGCTAGGAGAGGGCTACACCTTC
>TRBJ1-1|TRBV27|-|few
CASSFSGNTEAFF
TGTGCCAGCAGTTTCTCGGGGAACACTGAAGCTTTCTTT
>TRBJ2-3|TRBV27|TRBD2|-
CASSPRLAREVDTQYF
TGTGCCAGCAGTCCTCGACTAGCTCGAGAGGTTGATACGCAGTATTTT
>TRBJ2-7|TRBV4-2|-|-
CASSQEWQGIYEQYF
TGTGCCAGCAGCCAAGAGTGGCAGGGAATCTACGAGCAGTACTTC
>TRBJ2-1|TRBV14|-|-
CASRQLLRGGEQFF
TGTGCCAGCAGACAATTACTTCGGGGAGGCGAGCAGTTCTTC
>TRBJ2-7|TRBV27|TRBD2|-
CASSHGLAGGPPEQYF
TGTGCCAGCAGTCACGGACTAGCGGGAGGGCCACCCGAGCAGTACTTC
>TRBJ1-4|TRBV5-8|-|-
CASSPPEFAEKLFF
TGTGCCAGCAGCCCCCCGGAATTTGCCGAAAAACTGTTTTTT
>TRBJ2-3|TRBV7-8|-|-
CASIKVARVGDTQYF
TGTGCCAGCATCAAGGTAGCGCGGGTGGGAGATACGCAGTATTTT
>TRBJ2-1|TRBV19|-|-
CASRVRGPPNEQFF
TGTGCCAGTAGGGTAAGGGGTCCCCCCAATGAGCAGTTCTTC
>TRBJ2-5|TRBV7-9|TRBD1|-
CASSSTGTFGETQYF
TGTGCCAGCAGCTCGACAGGGACGTTTGGAGAGACCCAGTACTTC
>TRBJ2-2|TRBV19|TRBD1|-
CASSPHPGDRGLTRSGELFF
TGTGCCAGTAGTCCCCACCCCGGGGACAGGGGGCTGACACGCTCCGGGGAGCTGTTTTTT
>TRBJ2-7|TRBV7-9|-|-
CASSHGSYEQYF
TGTGCCAGCAGCCATGGCTCCTACGAGCAGTACTTC
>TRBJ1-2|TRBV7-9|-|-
CAVHSHGYTF
TGTGCCGTACATTCCCATGGCTACACCTTC
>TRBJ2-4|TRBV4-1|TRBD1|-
CASSQDPRTGQYF
TGCGCCAGCAGCCAAGATCCCCGGACAGGGCAGTACTTC
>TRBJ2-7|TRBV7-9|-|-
CASSLASQEQYF
TGTGCCAGCAGCTTAGCGTCGCAGGAGCAGTACTTC
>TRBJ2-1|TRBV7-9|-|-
CASSPIPRLDYNEQFF
TGTGCCAGCAGCCCGATCCCGCGGCTTGACTACAATGAGCAGTTCTTC
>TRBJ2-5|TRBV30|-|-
CAWDSAGETQYF
TGTGCCTGGGACAGCGCGGGGGAGACCCAGTACTTC
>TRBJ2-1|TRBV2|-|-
CASSEVLGNEQFF
TGTGCCAGCAGTGAAGTTCTAGGCAATGAGCAGTTCTTC
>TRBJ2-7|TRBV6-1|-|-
CASSADTYYYEQYF
TGTGCCAGCAGTGCGGACACCTATTACTACGAGCAGTACTTC
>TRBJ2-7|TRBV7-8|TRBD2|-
CASSLVGGAYEQYF
TGTGCCAGCAGCTTAGTTGGGGGGGCCTACGAGCAGTACTTC
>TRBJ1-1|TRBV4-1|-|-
CASSPLGGHTEAFF
TGCGCCAGCAGCCCCCTCGGGGGGCACACTGAAGCTTTCTTT
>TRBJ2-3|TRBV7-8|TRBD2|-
CASSLPLRLAGVPDTQYF
TGTGCCAGCAGCTTACCCCTCCGACTAGCGGGAGTACCGGATACGCAGTATTTT
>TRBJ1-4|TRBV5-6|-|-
CASRPAQGDKLFF
TGTGCCAGCAGACCGGCACAGGGAGACAAACTGTTTTTT
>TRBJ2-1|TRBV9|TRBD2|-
CASSDGTSGSSGNEQFF
TGTGCCAGCAGCGATGGGACTAGCGGGAGTTCCGGCAATGAGCAGTTCTTC
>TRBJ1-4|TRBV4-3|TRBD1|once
CASSPWDSTGKLFF
TGCGCCAGCAGCCCTTGGGACAGCACGGGAAAACTGTTTTTT
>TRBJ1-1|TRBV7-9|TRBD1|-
CASSPTGGWIEAFF
TGTGCCAGCAGCCCGACAGGGGGCTGGATTGAAGCTTTCTTT